Listed below are T cell receptor beta chains from one sample, sequenced in a study of cytomegalovirus exposure and HLA in healthy donors. Using immunoSEQ multiplex PCR, the repertoire was profiled, and TCRdb retains in-frame clones only, with some absent. Seen here are around 150,000 clones, approximately 80% observed once, and the top ten hold roughly 9%. The sequencing sample was made of PBMCs. All receptors derive from a man aged 18-30 years in good health and CMV-seropositive. Each CDR3 is given with its conserved first and last residue. D genes are given only for firm matches. Size values are once, few and many counts, or a class for expanded clones, and some rows have none.

d_call j_call clone_size v_call cdr3_nt cdr3_aa
- TRBJ1-5 - TRBV23-1 TGCGCCAGCAGTGAGACGGTAAGGACAGCTACTTTATGCAATCAGCCCCAGCATTTT CASSETVRTATLCNQPQHF
- TRBJ1-4 once TRBV6-5 TGTGCCAGCAGTTACTCGGGGCAGTCTAATGAAAAACTGTTTTTT CASSYSGQSNEKLFF
TRBD1 TRBJ1-4 - TRBV5-4 TGTGCCAGCAGCCCTGGCCGACAGGGGGTGGATGAAAAACTGTTTTTT CASSPGRQGVDEKLFF
- TRBJ1-4 - TRBV6-1 TGTGCCAGCGGGCCCCTAGCCTCCACTAATGAAAAACTGTTTTTT CASGPLASTNEKLFF
TRBD1 TRBJ1-1 - TRBV11-3 TGTGCCAGCAGCTCCGCCGGGACAGATGAAGCTTTCTTT CASSSAGTDEAFF
TRBD1 TRBJ2-5 - TRBV7-9 TGTGCCAGCAGCTCAATCGGACAGGGGGTAGCGGGATTTCAAGAGACCCAGTACTTC CASSSIGQGVAGFQETQYF
TRBD1 TRBJ1-5 once TRBV13 TGTGCCAGCAGCCTACAGGGGATGCCCCAGCATTTT CASSLQGMPQHF
- TRBJ1-2 - TRBV6-5 TGTGCCAGCAGGGGCTATGGAGGCTACACCTTC CASRGYGGYTF
- TRBJ1-4 - TRBV7-2 TGTGCCAGCAGCTTAGCGCAGGGTAATGAAAAACTGTTTTTT CASSLAQGNEKLFF
- TRBJ1-1 few TRBV20-1 TGCAGTGCTAGGGGGACAAGTGAAGCTTTCTTT CSARGTSEAFF
TRBD1 TRBJ1-1 once TRBV4-1 TGCGCCAGCAGCCAAGATCGCCAGGGGGCTTCTCGGAGCACTGAAGCTTTCTTT CASSQDRQGASRSTEAFF
TRBD2 TRBJ2-3 once TRBV5-4 TGTGCCAGCAGCTTGGTGGGGAGCGGGGGGGCGTTTAGAGATACGCAGTATTTT CASSLVGSGGAFRDTQYF
TRBD1 TRBJ2-3 - TRBV6-4 TGTGCCAGCAGAAGGGACAGCGGCACAGATACGCAGTATTTT CASRRDSGTDTQYF
TRBD1 TRBJ2-3 - TRBV18 TGTGCCAGTGGGGGACAGAGCACAGATACGCAGTATTTT CASGGQSTDTQYF
- TRBJ1-5 - TRBV6-5 TGTGCCAGCAGTGCCCGGGGGGGGCAGCCCCAGCATTTT CASSARGGQPQHF
TRBD2 TRBJ2-3 once TRBV5-1 TGCGCCAGCAGCTTGGCTGGTTCTAGCGGGGCCCCTCATACGCAGTATTTT CASSLAGSSGAPHTQYF
TRBD2 TRBJ2-7 - TRBV5-4 TGTGCCAGCAGCTTGGTGGTGTTCGGTCTAGCGGGAAACGAGCAGTACTTC CASSLVVFGLAGNEQYF
- TRBJ1-4 - TRBV6-1 TGTGCCAGCAGAACGGGATCTCCAACTAATGAAAAACTGTTTTTT CASRTGSPTNEKLFF
- TRBJ2-5 - TRBV11-2 TGTGCCAGCAGCTCCCGAGAGACCCAGTACTTC CASSSRETQYF
TRBD2 TRBJ2-7 - TRBV7-9 TGTTCCAGCGGGGGGGACAGGTCCTACGAGCAGTACTTC CSSGGDRSYEQYF
- TRBJ2-3 once TRBV6-4 TGTGCCAGCAGTGAAATAACAGGGCCCACAGATACGCAGTATTTT CASSEITGPTDTQYF
- TRBJ2-7 - TRBV6-6 TGTGCCAGCAGTTACCTACAGGGATCCTACGAGCAGTACTTC CASSYLQGSYEQYF
TRBD2 TRBJ2-7 - TRBV5-1 TGCGCCAGCAGCTTGACGGGAGGTCCCTACGAGCAGTACTTC CASSLTGGPYEQYF
- TRBJ1-5 - TRBV7-9 TGTGCCAGCAGCTTCCCAGGGCAGCCCCAGCATTTT CASSFPGQPQHF
TRBD2 TRBJ2-1 - TRBV4-2 TGTGCCAGCAGCCAACTTCCCCCCGGGGGGTCCAATGAGCAGTTCTTC CASSQLPPGGSNEQFF
TRBD1 TRBJ2-6 - TRBV6-1 TGTGCCAGCAGTGTTCTTCTTGGACAGGGGTTTTTTACTGGGGCCAACGTCCTGACTTTC CASSVLLGQGFFTGANVLTF
TRBD1 TRBJ2-5 once TRBV5-4 TGTGCCAGCAGCTTGGGCAGGGGGCGAGAAGAGACCCAGTACTTC CASSLGRGREETQYF
TRBD1 TRBJ1-1 - TRBV9 TGTGCCAGCAGCGTAGATTCAGGGGGCTTTACGGAGAACACTGAAGCTTTCTTT CASSVDSGGFTENTEAFF
- TRBJ2-5 - TRBV7-2 TGTGCCAGCAGCCCGCGGGGGCAAGGGACCCAGTACTTC CASSPRGQGTQYF
- TRBJ2-3 - TRBV5-1 TGCGCCAGCAGCTTGGCCCTGGGCCGGGATACGCAGTATTTT CASSLALGRDTQYF
- TRBJ1-5 - TRBV4-3 TGCGCCAGCAGCCAATATATGGCCCACAATCAGCCCCAGCATTTT CASSQYMAHNQPQHF
- TRBJ1-2 - TRBV7-2 TGTGCCAGCAGCTTAGCCGGGATAGACTATGGCTACACCTTC CASSLAGIDYGYTF
- TRBJ1-1 - TRBV7-2 TGTGCCAGCAGCCGGGTAGGAATGAACACTGAAGCTTTCTTT CASSRVGMNTEAFF
TRBD1 TRBJ1-1 - TRBV18 TGTGCCAGCTCACCGGGACAGACTAACACTGAAGCTTTCTTT CASSPGQTNTEAFF
TRBD1 TRBJ2-7 - TRBV14 TGTGCCAGCAGCCAAACAGGGGGTTCCCTCTACGAGCAGTACTTC CASSQTGGSLYEQYF
TRBD2 TRBJ2-1 few TRBV12-5 TGTGCTAGTGGTTTGGTGCTAGCGGGAGGTACGGGTCGGGATGAGCAGTTCTTC CASGLVLAGGTGRDEQFF
TRBD1 TRBJ1-4 few TRBV19 TGTGCCAGTAGCCGAATGACAGGGGTAGCAACTAATGAAAAACTGTTTTTT CASSRMTGVATNEKLFF
TRBD1 TRBJ1-1 - TRBV18 TGTGCCAGCTCACCTCCGGGACAGATTGAAGCTTTCTTT CASSPPGQIEAFF
- TRBJ1-4 - TRBV7-2 TGTGCCAGCAGCTCGCGGGGCCCGGCAACTAATGAAAAACTGTTTTTT CASSSRGPATNEKLFF
- TRBJ1-2 - TRBV5-6 TGTGCCAGCAGCTCAGATAGGGGTAACTATGGCTACACCTTC CASSSDRGNYGYTF
TRBD2 TRBJ2-1 - TRBV5-1 TGCGCCAGCAGCTTGGCCCTAGCGGTTTACAATGAGCAGTTCTTC CASSLALAVYNEQFF
TRBD1 TRBJ2-7 few TRBV2 TGTGCCAGCGGACAGGGGCCATACGAGCAGTACTTC CASGQGPYEQYF
- TRBJ1-3 - TRBV27 TGTGCCAGCAGTTTATCCGGGACTGGAAACACCATATATTTT CASSLSGTGNTIYF
TRBD2 TRBJ2-7 once TRBV6-1 TGTGCCAGCAGTGAATATCGTGGGAGGGCCGATTACGAGCAGTACTTC CASSEYRGRADYEQYF
- TRBJ1-5 - TRBV9 TGTGCCAGCAGCGTAGGGCAGGGCCAGCCCCAGCATTTT CASSVGQGQPQHF
TRBD2 TRBJ2-6 - TRBV19 TGTGCCAGTAGTATGGGGGGGTGGGCGCCAACAAGCTCTGGGGCCAACGTCCTGACTTTC CASSMGGWAPTSSGANVLTF
- TRBJ1-6 few TRBV7-3 TGTGCCAGCAGCCTTCAGGGTAGCAATTCACCCCTCCACTTT CASSLQGSNSPLHF
TRBD1 TRBJ2-7 - TRBV11-2 TGTGCCAGCAGCTGGGGACAGGGGACCTACGAGCAGTACTTC CASSWGQGTYEQYF
- TRBJ1-4 once TRBV19 TGTGCCAGTAGTATAAGGAGCAGGGGTGAAAAACTGTTTTTT CASSIRSRGEKLFF
TRBD1 TRBJ2-7 - TRBV4-2 TGTGCCAGCAGCCAAGAAACGGGACAGGGGGGGAGCGAGCAGTACTTC CASSQETGQGGSEQYF
TRBD2 TRBJ2-4 - TRBV30 TGTGCCTGGAGTGTACGGAGCGGGGGAAACAGTCAGTACTTC CAWSVRSGGNSQYF
- TRBJ1-5 - TRBV18 TGCTCCTTAAACTATCAGCCCCAGCATTTT CSLNYQPQHF
TRBD1 TRBJ2-7 - TRBV11-2 TGTGCCAGCAGCCTAGCCGGGACAGGGGTTTTTCTCCACTCCTACGAGCAGTACTTC CASSLAGTGVFLHSYEQYF
TRBD1 TRBJ2-1 - TRBV7-8 TGTGCCAGCAGCTACGGACAGGGTGTTCAGTTCTTC CASSYGQGVQFF